The 27 T cell receptor beta chains listed next were all sequenced from one sample in a study of T cell changes during pregnancy in multiple sclerosis. Profiling relied on immunoSEQ multiplex PCR, and the TCRdb table lists in-frame clones only, not all of them. The sample yields 51,000 or so clones, 93% seen once. This material consisted of peripheral blood, taken in the second trimester of pregnancy. The receptors here all came from a female donor with multiple sclerosis, enrolled in a pregnancy study.

The V gene is TRBV18, the J gene TRBJ1-1; D unresolved. The CDR3 is 15 amino acids. The germline V and J ends were trimmed by 2 bases and 5 bases, with 15 bases remaining between them. Germline values: CDR1 KGHSH, CDR2 LQKENI. Written as DNA, the CDR3 is TGTGCCAGCTCACCATCGGAAGTCGGAGTGACTGAAGCTTTCTTT. This gives the protein CASSPSEVGVTEAFF.

The V and J genes are TRBV4-2 and TRBJ1-5, with D tentatively TRBD1 (6 bases). The V and J ends lost 0 bases and 9 bases respectively, with 15 bases between them. The CDR3 spans 15 residues. Germline-derived CDR1 and CDR2 are LGHNA and YNFKEQ. DNA for the CDR3: TGTGCCAGCAGCCAAGAAACTGCCCAGGGGCGGCCCCAGCATTTT. It encodes CASSQETAQGRPQHF.

The chain uses TRBV7-2 and TRBJ2-2, with TRBD1 identical over 7 bases. This CDR3 comprises 15 residues. CDR1 and CDR2 from the germline V gene are SGHTA and FQGNSA. Trimming took 5 bases from V and 5 from J; bases not matched to a gene: 8. The CDR3, as DNA: TGTGCCAGCAGCACCCGACAGGGCAGGACCGGGGAGCTGTTTTTT. Translation: CASSTRQGRTGELFF.

This CDR3 is CASSLGQTLYGYTF. CDR3 nucleotides: TGTGCCAGCAGTTTAGGCCAGACTCTCTATGGCTACACCTTC. This chain joins TRBV28 and TRBJ1-2; D gene ambiguous. Trimming removed 2 bases at V and 4 bases at J, with 11 bases between. The CDR3 contains 14 residues. In germline, CDR1 is MDHEN, CDR2 SYDVKM.

This chain links TRBV7-2 with TRBJ2-7; D unclear. V lost 5 bases, J lost 4 bases, and 12 bases lay in between. The CDR3 sequence is 13 residues long. Germline values: CDR1 SGHTA, CDR2 FQGNSA. DNA of the CDR3: TGTGCCAGCAGCCCCGGTGCGAGATACGAGCAGTACTTC. Protein sequence: CASSPGARYEQYF.

The chain employs TRBV7-9 and TRBJ1-5; no clear D. V was trimmed by 4 bases and J by 5 bases, leaving 9 bases between them. The V gene's germline CDR1 is SEHNR and CDR2 FQNEAQ (reference sequence). The CDR3 is 13 amino acids. In DNA, the CDR3 is TGTGCCAGCAGCTCGGGTCTGGATCAGCCCCAGCATTTT. It codes for CASSSGLDQPQHF.

The V and J genes are TRBV11-2 and TRBJ2-2, with D possibly matching TRBD2 (6 bases). Trimming removed 3 bases from V and 7 bases from J, with 24 bases in between. Germline V gene lookup returns CDR1 SGHAT and CDR2 FQNNGV. CDR3 size: 18 residues. CDR3 bases: TGTGCCAGCAGCTTCTCCTACTGGCGCGGGAAAACGGGCGGGGAGCTGTTTTTT. As protein: CASSFSYWRGKTGGELFF.

CDR3 residues: CASSRGAFRGSGANVLTF. As DNA, the CDR3 is TGTGCCAGCAGTCGTGGGGCATTTAGGGGCTCTGGGGCCAACGTCCTGACTTTC. The chain employs TRBV5-4 and TRBJ2-6; TRBD1 is a possible D gene (5 bases). The CDR3 contains 18 residues. V lost 5 bases, J lost 0 bases, and 18 bases lay in between. Looked up from germline, CDR1 is SGHNT and CDR2 is YYREEE (reference sequence).

CDR3 protein: CASSFLGQGAVTTEAFF. CDR3 DNA: TGTGCCAGCAGCTTCCTAGGACAGGGGGCTGTAACAACTGAAGCTTTCTTT. V gene TRBV7-9 combines with J gene TRBJ1-1, with 11 bases lining up with TRBD1. This CDR3 has 17 amino acids. Germline values: CDR1 SEHNR, CDR2 FQNEAQ (reference sequence). Trimming at V came to 3 bases and at J to 5 bases, leaving 11 bases not matched to a gene.

The V and J genes are TRBV28 and TRBJ2-7; 8 nucleotides align to TRBD2. Germline CDR1 and CDR2: MDHEN and SYDVKM. V shed 8 bases and J 2 bases; nucleotides not matched to a gene: 5. This CDR3 contains 13 residues. CDR3 residues: CASGLGLAYEQYF. The CDR3 DNA sequence: TGTGCCAGCGGTCTGGGACTAGCCTACGAGCAGTACTTC.

This chain uses TRBV21-1 with TRBJ1-2; no DNA check was done on the table's D call, TRBD1. TRBV21-1 is classified as a pseudogene. The length of the CDR3 is 16 residues. CDR3 DNA sequence: TGTGCCAGCAGCAAATCCCAGGACAGGGAAAACTATGGCTACACCTTC. It yields the protein CASSKSQDRENYGYTF.

The sample holds one count of this clone. The V and J genes are TRBV6-4 and TRBJ2-2, with 13 bases lining up with TRBD2. Germline CDR1 is MRHNA and CDR2 is SNTAGT. Trimming cost V 5 bases and J 5 bases; bases outside gene matches: 2. The CDR3 is 15 residues long. Written as DNA, the CDR3 is TGTGCCAGCAGTTCGGGACTAGCGGGAACCGGGGAGCTGTTTTTT. Protein: CASSSGLAGTGELFF.

The V call is TRBV18, the J call TRBJ1-2; the D is unclear. Trimming stripped 3 bases from V and 6 bases from J, with 17 bases between. Germline CDR1 is KGHSH and CDR2 is LQKENI. The CDR3 has 15 residues. Here the CDR3 reads CASSPQEPRGDGYTF. CDR3 nucleotide sequence: TGTGCCAGCTCACCTCAGGAGCCTCGGGGAGATGGCTACACCTTC. The full variable domain, in which reference TRBV18 and TRBJ1-2 provide the parts outside the CDR3, is NAGVMQNPRHLVRRRGQEARLRCSPMKGHSHVYWYRQLPEEGLKFMVYLQKENIIDESGMPKERFSAEFPKEGPSILRIQQVVRGDSAAYFCASSPQEPRGDGYTFGSGTRLTVV.

The gene calls are TRBV29-1 and TRBJ2-7, with TRBD2 matching 7 bases. Trimming took 3 bases from V and 4 from J; bases not matched to a gene: 0. Germline V gene lookup returns CDR1 SQVTM and CDR2 ANQGSEA. The CDR3 loop spans 11 amino acids. CDR3 in amino acids: CSVDSGYEQYF. For the CDR3, the DNA is TGCAGCGTTGATAGCGGGTACGAGCAGTACTTC.

The rearrangement links TRBV9 to TRBJ2-7; possibly TRBD2 for D (6 bases). From germline, CDR1 is SGDLS and CDR2 YYNGEE. CDR3 length: 14 residues. Trimming pared 4 bases from V and 1 base from J, leaving 12 bases between. As DNA, the CDR3 is TGTGCCAGCAGCCCCCGGGACTCGTCCTACGAGCAGTACTTC. Translation gives CASSPRDSSYEQYF.

The rearrangement links TRBV27 to TRBJ2-1, with a weak D call TRBD2 (6 bases). Germline CDR1 MNHEY, CDR2 SMNVEV (reference sequence). Trimming cost V 1 base and J 2 bases, with 18 bases left between them. This CDR3 is built from 18 residues. CDR3 nucleotides: TGTGCCAGCAGTTTATGGGGGGACCCCTACGGGCCCTACAATGAGCAGTTCTTC. Amino acid sequence: CASSLWGDPYGPYNEQFF.

The V gene is TRBV9, the J gene TRBJ2-1, with 8 bases that match TRBD2. Per germline, CDR1 SGDLS and CDR2 YYNGEE. The CDR3 consists of 16 residues. The J segment lost 3 bases and the V segment lost 8 bases, leaving 13 bases of the junction unmatched. In DNA, the CDR3 is TGTGCCAGTGGCGCCATACGGGAGGGCCTCTACAATGAGCAGTTCTTC. Encoded protein: CASGAIREGLYNEQFF.

The V and J genes are TRBV11-2 and TRBJ2-1, with 7 bases identical to TRBD2. The CDR3 has 14 residues. The V gene end was trimmed by 5 bases and the J gene end by 0 bases; junction bases not matched to a gene: 1. Per the germline V gene, CDR1 is SGHAT and CDR2 is FQNNGV. The chain's CDR3 is CASSRGSSYNEQFF. The CDR3 DNA reads TGTGCCAGCAGCCGCGGGAGCTCCTACAATGAGCAGTTCTTC.

The rearrangement uses TRBV18 and TRBJ2-4, with TRBD2 identical over 7 bases. Germline V lookup: CDR1 KGHSH, CDR2 LQKENI. Losses at the gene ends were 3 bases for V and 8 bases for J; bases not matched to a gene: 4. CDR3 length: 13 residues. CDR3 DNA: TGTGCCAGCTCACCGCAGCGGGAAGACATTCAGTACTTC. This sequence encodes CASSPQREDIQYF.

The chain carries TRBV5-6 and TRBJ2-1; TRBD2 agrees at 7 bases. The CDR3 runs 14 residues. Germline values: CDR1 SGHDT, CDR2 YYEEEE. V shed 4 bases, J shed 8 bases, and the junction held 9 bases outside the gene matches. The CDR3 region is CASSEGGREHEQFF. CDR3 sequence (DNA): TGTGCCAGCAGCGAGGGAGGGCGGGAACATGAGCAGTTCTTC.

The chain carries TRBV28 and TRBJ2-2; tentative D call: TRBD1 (6 bases). The germline V gene has CDR1 MDHEN and CDR2 SYDVKM. The CDR3 is 13 amino acids. Trimming shortened V by 8 bases and J by 4 bases, and 11 bases separated the two germline ends. CDR3 bases: TGTGCCAGCGGGGGACAATCCACCGGGGAGCTGTTTTTT. Its protein product is CASGGQSTGELFF.

This clone was observed once. The chain joins TRBV27 to TRBJ1-5; 9 positions agree with TRBD1. Trimming took 5 bases from V and 1 from J; bases not matched to a gene: 9. The CDR3 runs to 17 residues. The germline V gene encodes CDR1 MNHEY and CDR2 SMNVEV (reference sequence). CDR3 sequence (DNA): TGTGCCAGCAGTCCGTGGACAGGGGTCCCGAGCAATCAGCCCCAGCATTTT. It yields the protein CASSPWTGVPSNQPQHF.

This clone was recorded only once. The chain has TRBV28 and TRBJ2-2; TRBD2 aligns across 7 bases. The V and J ends lost 3 bases and 11 bases, in that order; junction bases with no gene match: 9. This CDR3 is built from 14 residues. Germline CDR1 MDHEN, CDR2 SYDVKM. The CDR3 here is CASSFGLAVGELFF. In DNA form, the CDR3 reads TGTGCCAGCAGTTTCGGGCTAGCGGTAGGCGAGCTGTTTTTT.

The V gene is TRBV6-1, the J gene TRBJ1-2, with 11 bases matching TRBD1. The CDR3 sequence is 15 residues long. Trimming removed 3 bases from V and 8 bases from J; junction bases left unmatched: 8. Germline V gene sequence: CDR1 MNHNS, CDR2 SASEGT. CDR3 sequence reads: CASSDWTGGVYGYTF. CDR3 DNA sequence: TGTGCCAGCAGTGACTGGACAGGGGGCGTTTACGGCTACACCTTC.

The chain employs TRBV28 and TRBJ2-2, with a tentative D call TRBD1 (6 bases). Trimming shortened V by 1 base and J by 4 bases, and 16 bases separated the two germline ends. The length of the CDR3 is 17 residues. Per the germline V gene, CDR1 is MDHEN and CDR2 is SYDVKM. This CDR3 reads CASSLFAAGVGTGELFF. Here the CDR3 DNA reads TGTGCCAGCAGTTTATTCGCGGCAGGGGTGGGCACCGGGGAGCTGTTTTTT. Based on the CDR3 plus reference TRBV28 and TRBJ2-2, the full variable domain is DVKVTQSSRYLVKRTGEKVFLECVQDMDHENMFWYRQDPGLGLRLIYFSYDVKMKEKGDIPEGYSVSREKKERFSLILESASTNQTSMYLCASSLFAAGVGTGELFFGEGSRLTVL.

The CDR3 nucleotides read TGCAGCGTTCTCGAGGCTCATGGCTACACCTTC. The encoded protein is CSVLEAHGYTF. The chain combines TRBV29-1 with TRBJ1-2; D is ambiguous. Germline V gene sequence: CDR1 SQVTM, CDR2 ANQGSEA. CDR3 length equals 11 residues. Trimming shortened V by 5 bases and J by 6 bases, and 10 bases separated the two germline ends.

The V call is TRBV19, the J call TRBJ1-2, with D maybe TRBD1 (5 bases). This CDR3 is 15 amino acids long. V lost 5 bases to trimming and J lost 4 bases, with 17 bases between them. Germline V gene data show CDR1 as LNHDA and CDR2 as SQIVND (reference sequence). The CDR3 nucleotides are TGTGCCAGTAGTCCGGGACTACTGAAATTCTATGGCTACACCTTC. Amino acids: CASSPGLLKFYGYTF.